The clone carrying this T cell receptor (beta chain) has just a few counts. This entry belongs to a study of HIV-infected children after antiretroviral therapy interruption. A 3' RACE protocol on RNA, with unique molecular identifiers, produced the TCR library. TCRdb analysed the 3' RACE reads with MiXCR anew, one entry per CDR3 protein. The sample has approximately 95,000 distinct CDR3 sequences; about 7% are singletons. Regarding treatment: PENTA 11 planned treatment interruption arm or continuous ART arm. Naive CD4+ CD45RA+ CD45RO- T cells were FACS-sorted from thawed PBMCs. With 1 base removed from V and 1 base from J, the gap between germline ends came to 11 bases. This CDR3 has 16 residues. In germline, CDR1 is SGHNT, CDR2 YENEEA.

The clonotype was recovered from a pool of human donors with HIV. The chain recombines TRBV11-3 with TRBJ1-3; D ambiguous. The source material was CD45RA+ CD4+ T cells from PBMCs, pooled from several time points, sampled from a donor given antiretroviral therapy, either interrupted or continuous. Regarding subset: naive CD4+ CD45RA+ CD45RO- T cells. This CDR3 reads CASSLAPAASGNTIYF. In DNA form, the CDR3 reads TGTGCCAGCAGCTTAGCCCCGGCAGCGTCTGGAAACACCATATATTTT.